This TCR beta chain was captured by sequencing in a study of cytomegalovirus exposure and HLA in healthy donors. Study findings and constraints: Reportedly, HLA-A and HLA-B alleles of most subjects were accurately predicted from TCR beta. Later analysis showed most CMV-associated TCR beta chains appearing HLA-restricted. Associated with cytomegalovirus, according to the listing, were 150 to 200 TCR beta chains.

Germline CDR1 reads SGHRS; CDR2 reads YFSETQ. This CDR3 spans 15 amino acids. V trimming: 3 bases; J trimming: 2 bases; junction bases outside the gene matches: 4. In the PCR, 60 Vbeta and 13 Jbeta primers were used. Method: immunoSEQ multiplex PCR; TCRdb's copy keeps in-frame clones and lacks some. The data hold 110,000 or so clones, with nearly 85% observed a single time. Concerning this clone: Antigen: not known.

The sample was PBMCs. This chain links TRBV5-1 with TRBJ2-7; 11 nucleotides line up with TRBD1. The receptor comes from a young man in good health and CMV-seronegative. Here the CDR3 DNA reads TGCGCCAGCAGCTCCGGGACAGGGGGGACCTACGAGCAGTACTTC. Its protein product is CASSSGTGGTYEQYF. The complete variable domain, with remaining parts taken from reference TRBV5-1 and TRBJ2-7, reads KAGVTQTPRYLIKTRGQQVTLSCSPISGHRSVSWYQQTPGQGLQFLFEYFSETQRNKGNFPGRFSGRQFSNSRSEMNVSTLELGDSALYLCASSSGTGGTYEQYFGPGTRLTVT.